These T cell receptor beta chains were read from a single sample in a study of T cell changes during pregnancy in multiple sclerosis. Some clones are missing from TCRdb's copy, which holds only in-frame ones; the method was immunoSEQ multiplex PCR. The repertoire holds about 46,000 clones, 92% seen once, with approximately 2.2% in the top ten. The sequencing used peripheral blood, collected in the third trimester of pregnancy. The receptor set was obtained from a female donor with multiple sclerosis, enrolled in a pregnancy study. The conserved cysteine and the conserved F or W are not part of the CDR3 here.

j_call v_call cdr3_aa
TRBJ1-5 TRBV19 ASSPQNQPQH
TRBJ1-2 TRBV6-6 ASSYSTGYGYT
TRBJ2-2 TRBV5-1 ASKRDNTNTGELF
TRBJ2-7 TRBV18 ASSSTSAETLYEQY
TRBJ2-7 TRBV14 ASSQAGQGNQY
TRBJ2-7 TRBV7-2 ASSVRDEQY
TRBJ1-2 TRBV6-6 ASSRDNTNYGYT
TRBJ2-7 TRBV11-2 ASSLSPGSYEQY
TRBJ2-2 TRBV28 ASRGPPGELF
TRBJ2-5 TRBV7-2 ASSLATSGRDQETQY
TRBJ1-3 TRBV20-1 SVRGGNTIY